This record concerns one T cell receptor (beta chain) sequence. Its antigen is not identified. These data originate in a study of cytomegalovirus exposure and HLA in healthy donors. Across the whole study: Sequencing of about 179 million T cells in an earlier analysis found around 110 million unique TCR beta sequences. Study findings and constraints: Most sequenced TCRs were rare (though some public TCRs occurred in many donors). Most CMV-associated TCR beta chains appeared HLA-restricted in a later analysis.

The V end was cut by 6 bases, the J end by 1 base, with 12 bases between. The CDR3 covers 14 residues. Germline V gene data show CDR1 as LGHNT and CDR2 as FRNRAP. PCR primers comprised 60 Vbeta and 13 Jbeta primers. How the authors handled the data: There were around 80 million unique TCR beta chains by a later count, and 8.5 million to 14 million of them were shared. Here immunoSEQ multiplex PCR was the method, and the copy in TCRdb shows in-frame clones only, minus some. For V, J and clone size, that table is used; D and trimming come from the DNA. This sample has 130,000 to 150,000 clones, with around 84% found just once.

Sequences were obtained from PBMCs. V is TRBV12-5 and J is TRBJ1-1; no clear D gene. The receptor was derived from a boy aged 2 to 10 in good health and CMV-seronegative. CDR3: CASGLGGRNTEAFF. In nucleotides, the CDR3 is TGTGCTAGTGGCCTCGGAGGGAGGAACACTGAAGCTTTCTTT.